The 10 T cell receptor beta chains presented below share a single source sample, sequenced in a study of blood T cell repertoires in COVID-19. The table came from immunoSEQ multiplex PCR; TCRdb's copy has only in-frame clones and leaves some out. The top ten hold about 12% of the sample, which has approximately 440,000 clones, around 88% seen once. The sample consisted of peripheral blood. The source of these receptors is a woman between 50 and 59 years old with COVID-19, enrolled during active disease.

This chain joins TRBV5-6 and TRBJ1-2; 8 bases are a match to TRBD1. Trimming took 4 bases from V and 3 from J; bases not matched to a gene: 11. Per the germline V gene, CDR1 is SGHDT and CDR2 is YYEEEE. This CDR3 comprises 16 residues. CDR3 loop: CASSPLIGQGDYGYTF. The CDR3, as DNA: TGTGCCAGCAGCCCATTAATCGGACAGGGAGACTATGGCTACACCTTC.

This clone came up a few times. CDR3 in amino acids: CASSGQQGAWNQPQHF. CDR3 coding DNA: TGTGCCAGTAGTGGTCAACAGGGGGCTTGGAATCAGCCCCAGCATTTT. The chain links TRBV19 to TRBJ1-5; 9 positions agree with TRBD1. The V gene's germline CDR1 is LNHDA and CDR2 SQIVND (reference sequence). V shed 5 bases, J shed 4 bases, and the junction held 9 bases outside the gene matches. The CDR3 is 16 amino acids. The whole variable domain, filled in from reference TRBV19 and TRBJ1-5, reads DGGITQSPKYLFRKEGQNVTLSCEQNLNHDAMYWYRQDPGQGLRLIYYSQIVNDFQKGDIAEGYSVSREKKESFPLTVTSAQKNPTAFYLCASSGQQGAWNQPQHFGDGTRLSIL.

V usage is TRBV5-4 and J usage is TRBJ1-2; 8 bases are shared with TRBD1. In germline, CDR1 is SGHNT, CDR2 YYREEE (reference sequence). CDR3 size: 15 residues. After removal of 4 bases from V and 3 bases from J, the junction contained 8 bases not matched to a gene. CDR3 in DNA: TGTGCCAGCAGCCAACCCAGGGGGCAGGACTATGGCTACACCTTC. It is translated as CASSQPRGQDYGYTF. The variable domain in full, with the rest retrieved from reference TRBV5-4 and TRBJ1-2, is ETGVTQSPTHLIKTRGQQVTLRCSSQSGHNTVSWYQQALGQGPQFIFQYYREEENGRGNFPPRFSGLQFPNYSSELNVNALELDDSALYLCASSQPRGQDYGYTFGSGTRLTVV.

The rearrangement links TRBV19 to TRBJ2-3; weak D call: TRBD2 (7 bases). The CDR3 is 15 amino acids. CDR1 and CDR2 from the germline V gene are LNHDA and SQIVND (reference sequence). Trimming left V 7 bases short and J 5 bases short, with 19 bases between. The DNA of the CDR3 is TGTGCCAGTACCGGCCGGAGGGGGGGGCAAGATACGCAGTATTTT. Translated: CASTGRRGGQDTQYF.

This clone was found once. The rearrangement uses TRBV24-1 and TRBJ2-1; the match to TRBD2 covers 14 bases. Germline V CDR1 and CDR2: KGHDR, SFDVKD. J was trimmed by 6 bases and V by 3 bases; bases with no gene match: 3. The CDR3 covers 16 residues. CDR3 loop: CATSDRTSGGFNEQFF. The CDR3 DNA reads TGTGCCACCAGTGATCGGACTAGCGGGGGGTTCAATGAGCAGTTCTTC.

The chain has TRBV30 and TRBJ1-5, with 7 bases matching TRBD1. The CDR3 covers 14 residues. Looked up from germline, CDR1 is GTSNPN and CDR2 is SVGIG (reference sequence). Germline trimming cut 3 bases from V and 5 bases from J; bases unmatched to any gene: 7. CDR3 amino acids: CAWSTGAWDQPQHF. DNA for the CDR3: TGTGCCTGGAGCACAGGGGCGTGGGATCAGCCCCAGCATTTT. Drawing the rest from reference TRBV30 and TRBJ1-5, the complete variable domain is SQTIHQWPATLVQPVGSPLSLECTVEGTSNPNLYWYRQAAGRGLQLLFYSVGIGQISSEVPQNLSASRPQDRQFILSSKKLLLSDSGFYLCAWSTGAWDQPQHFGDGTRLSIL.

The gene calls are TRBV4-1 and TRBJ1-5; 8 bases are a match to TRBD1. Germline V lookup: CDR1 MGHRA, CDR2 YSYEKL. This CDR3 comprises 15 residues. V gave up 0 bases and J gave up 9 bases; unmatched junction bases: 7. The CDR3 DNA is TGCGCCAGCAGCCAAGATATCGCAGGACAGGGGCCCCAGCATTTT. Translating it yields CASSQDIAGQGPQHF.

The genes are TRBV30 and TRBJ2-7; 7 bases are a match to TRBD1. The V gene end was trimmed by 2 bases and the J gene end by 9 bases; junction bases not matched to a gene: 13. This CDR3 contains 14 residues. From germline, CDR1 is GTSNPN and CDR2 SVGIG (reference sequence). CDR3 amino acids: CAWSHVSRDRGQYF. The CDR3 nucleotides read TGTGCCTGGAGTCACGTTAGTAGGGACAGAGGGCAGTACTTC.

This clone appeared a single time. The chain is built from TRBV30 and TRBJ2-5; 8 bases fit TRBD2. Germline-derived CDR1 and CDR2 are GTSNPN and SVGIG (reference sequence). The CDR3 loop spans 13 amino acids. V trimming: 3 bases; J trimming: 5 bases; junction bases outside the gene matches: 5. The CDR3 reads CAWRAGTSETQYF. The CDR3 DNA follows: TGTGCCTGGAGGGCCGGGACTAGTGAGACCCAGTACTTC. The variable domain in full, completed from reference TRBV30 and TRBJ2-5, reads SQTIHQWPATLVQPVGSPLSLECTVEGTSNPNLYWYRQAAGRGLQLLFYSVGIGQISSEVPQNLSASRPQDRQFILSSKKLLLSDSGFYLCAWRAGTSETQYFGPGTRLLVL.

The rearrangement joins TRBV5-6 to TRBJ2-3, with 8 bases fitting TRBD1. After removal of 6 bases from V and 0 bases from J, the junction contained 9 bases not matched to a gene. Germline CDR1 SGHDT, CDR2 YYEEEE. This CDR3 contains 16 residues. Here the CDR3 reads CASTMAQGASTDTQYF. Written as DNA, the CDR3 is TGTGCCAGCACCATGGCCCAGGGGGCGAGCACAGATACGCAGTATTTT.